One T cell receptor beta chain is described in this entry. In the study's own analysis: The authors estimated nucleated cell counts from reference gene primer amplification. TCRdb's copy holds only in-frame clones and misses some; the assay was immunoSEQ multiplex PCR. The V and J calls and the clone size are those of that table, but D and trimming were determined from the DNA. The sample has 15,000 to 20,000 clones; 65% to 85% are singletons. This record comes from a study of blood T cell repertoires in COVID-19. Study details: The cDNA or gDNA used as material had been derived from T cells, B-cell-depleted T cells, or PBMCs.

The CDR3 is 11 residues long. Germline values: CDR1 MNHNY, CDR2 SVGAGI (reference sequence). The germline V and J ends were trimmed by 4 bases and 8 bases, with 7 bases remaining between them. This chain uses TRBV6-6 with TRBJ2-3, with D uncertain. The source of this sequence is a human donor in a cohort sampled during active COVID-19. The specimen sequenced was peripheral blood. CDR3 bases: TGTGCCAGCAGTTTAGCTGGTACGCAGTATTTT. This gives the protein CASSLAGTQYF.